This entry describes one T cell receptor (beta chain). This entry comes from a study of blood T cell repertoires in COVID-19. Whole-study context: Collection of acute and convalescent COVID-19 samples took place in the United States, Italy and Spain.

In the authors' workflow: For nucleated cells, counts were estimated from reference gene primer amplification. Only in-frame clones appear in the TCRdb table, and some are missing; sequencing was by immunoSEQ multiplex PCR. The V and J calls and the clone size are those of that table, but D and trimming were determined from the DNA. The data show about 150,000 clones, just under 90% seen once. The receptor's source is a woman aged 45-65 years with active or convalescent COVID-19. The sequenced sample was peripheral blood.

This CDR3 is CAIREVSTYEQYF. CDR3 nucleotides: TGTGCCATCAGGGAGGTCTCTACCTACGAGCAGTACTTC. The chain employs TRBV10-3 and TRBJ2-7; possible D gene TRBD2, 5 bases. The length of the CDR3 is 13 residues. The V gene's germline CDR1 is ENHRY and CDR2 SYGVKD. V lost 6 bases and J 2 bases, leaving 11 bases between the germline ends.